This T cell receptor (beta chain) was found in a study of blood T cell repertoires in COVID-19. Overall study context: Some COVID-19 samples were acute and others convalescent; all came from the United States, Italy and Spain. The cDNA or gDNA used as material had been derived from T cells, B-cell-depleted T cells, or PBMCs.

Seattle researchers signed up patients amid active infection and tracked them longitudinally. Authors' methods: Amplifying reference gene primers gave estimates of nucleated cell counts. The repertoire was sequenced with immunoSEQ multiplex PCR; TCRdb's copy has only in-frame clones and lacks some. V and J calls and clone size are copied from that table; D and trimming were computed from the DNA. The table includes fewer than 450,000 clones, about nine tenths detected once. The junction had 10 bases not matched to a gene; V was cut back by 2 bases and J by 5 bases. The CDR3 covers 16 residues. Looked up from germline, CDR1 is WNHNN and CDR2 is SYGVQD (reference sequence).

This chain uses TRBV10-1 with TRBJ2-5, with 8 nucleotides matching TRBD2. Sequenced: peripheral blood. The sequence came from a woman in her 70s with COVID-19, enrolled during active disease. CDR3 amino acids: CASSEIPGLGTETQYF. CDR3 bases: TGCGCCAGCAGTGAGATACCGGGACTAGGCACGGAGACCCAGTACTTC.